The 25 T cell receptor beta chains reported below all come from one sample, sequenced in a study of shared clonotypes between healthy human individuals (dated by TCRdb to the early 2020s). The library was obtained by the immunoSEQ multiplex PCR assay. Here the immuneACCESS table is served through TCRdb, limited to in-frame sequences with V and J called. Missing clones are a known gap in these copies; in checked studies unresolved V genes cover under half, and the rest lacks a known reason. The sample table lists roughly 300,000 clones, more than 60% of them with a count of one. About 10% of the sample is held by the ten biggest clonotypes. What was sequenced was memory CD4+ T cells sorted from blood. The cell subset or site label of this sample denotes: CD45RA-negative fraction. The receptors shown here come from a man younger than 40 in good health.

The chain joins TRBV7-2 to TRBJ2-7; 7 bases map to TRBD2. V dropped 1 base and J dropped 4; count of bases not matched to a gene: 7. The CDR3 loop spans 15 amino acids. Germline V lookup: CDR1 SGHTA, CDR2 FQGNSA. The CDR3 DNA reads as TGTGCCAGCAGCTTAGTGAGCGGGAATTTATACGAGCAGTACTTC. This translates into CASSLVSGNLYEQYF.

This chain links TRBV4-2 with TRBJ2-3; the D is unclear. Trimming cost V 0 bases and J 4 bases, with 8 bases left between them. The CDR3 consists of 14 residues. Germline CDR1 LGHNA, CDR2 YNFKEQ. The CDR3 loop is CASSQEWQSDTQYF. CDR3 DNA: TGTGCCAGCAGCCAAGAGTGGCAGTCAGATACGCAGTATTTT.

V is TRBV7-9 and J is TRBJ2-7, with D perhaps TRBD1 (6 bases). V was clipped by 1 base and J by 7 bases, with 8 bases between them. CDR1 and CDR2 (germline): SEHNR, FQNEAQ (reference sequence). The CDR3 has 12 amino acids. The CDR3 DNA reads TGTGCCAGCAGCTTAGTCCAGGGGGAGCAGTACTTC. Its protein product is CASSLVQGEQYF.

This chain connects TRBV7-9 to TRBJ2-2, with D possibly being TRBD1 (5 bases). CDR1 and CDR2 from the germline V gene are SEHNR and FQNEAQ (reference sequence). CDR3 length: 14 residues. The V and J ends lost 3 bases and 4 bases respectively, with 9 bases between them. The chain's CDR3 is CASSFDSLTGELFF. In DNA, the CDR3 is TGTGCCAGCAGCTTTGACAGTCTCACCGGGGAGCTGTTTTTT.

The rearrangement joins TRBV4-1 to TRBJ2-6; D not resolved. Per germline, CDR1 MGHRA and CDR2 YSYEKL. The CDR3 covers 16 residues. Trimming stripped 4 bases from V and 0 bases from J, with 10 bases between. CDR3 amino acids: CASSPNLNSGANVLTF. DNA for the CDR3: TGCGCCAGCAGCCCAAATTTAAACTCTGGGGCCAACGTCCTGACTTTC.

The chain uses TRBV28 and TRBJ2-7, with D uncertain. Germline CDR1 and CDR2: MDHEN and SYDVKM. This CDR3 spans 12 amino acids. V lost 6 bases to trimming and J lost 0 bases, with 6 bases between them. DNA for the CDR3: TGTGCCAGCAGCAGATACTCCTACGAGCAGTACTTC. It encodes CASSRYSYEQYF.

CDR3 nucleotides: TGTGCCAGTAGTACAACCTGGGAGGCTTTCTTT. Its protein product is CASSTTWEAFF. The chain couples TRBV19 to TRBJ1-1; D is uncertain. The CDR3 runs to 11 residues. V lost 4 bases, J lost 11 bases, and 11 bases lay in between. Per the germline V gene, CDR1 is LNHDA and CDR2 is SQIVND (reference sequence).

The gene calls are TRBV2 and TRBJ1-4; D is perhaps TRBD1 (5 bases). The length of the CDR3 is 14 residues. Germline V gene sequence: CDR1 SNHLY, CDR2 FYNNEI. The ends were cut back, 5 bases at V and 11 bases at J, with 18 bases in the middle. CDR3 nucleotides: TGTGCCAGCAGTCCAGACCGGGACTCGGGCAAACTGTTTTTT. Translated, it gives CASSPDRDSGKLFF.

The J gene is TRBJ1-2, the V gene TRBV6-4; D remains ambiguous. The V end was cut by 3 bases, the J end by 0 bases, with 8 bases between. This CDR3 is 14 amino acids long. Per the germline V gene, CDR1 is MRHNA and CDR2 is SNTAGT. The CDR3 region is CASSESAANYGYTF. Here the CDR3 DNA reads TGTGCCAGCAGTGAGTCGGCAGCTAACTATGGCTACACCTTC.

The rearrangement joins TRBV2 to TRBJ1-1; TRBD1 matches at 7 bases. CDR3 length: 15 residues. CDR1 is SNHLY and CDR2 is FYNNEI in the germline V gene. The V and J ends lost 8 bases and 0 bases, in that order; junction bases with no gene match: 9. This CDR3 is CASGGLGQVNTEAFF. The CDR3 nucleotides read TGTGCCAGCGGTGGGTTAGGACAGGTGAACACTGAAGCTTTCTTT.

The chain employs TRBV9 and TRBJ2-5; D is undetermined. This CDR3 has 17 amino acids. V gave up 2 bases and J gave up 2 bases, with 19 bases separating them. Per germline, CDR1 SGDLS and CDR2 YYNGEE. The CDR3 coding sequence is TGTGCCAGCAGCGTTGACCCTGTCGGGCAGGTACAAGAGACCCAGTACTTC. Translating gives CASSVDPVGQVQETQYF.

The V and J genes are TRBV5-6 and TRBJ2-3; TRBD2 is a possible D gene (5 bases). There are 15 residues in the CDR3. V was cut by 4 bases and J by 2 bases, with 14 bases left in between. Germline V gene data show CDR1 as SGHDT and CDR2 as YYEEEE. For the CDR3, the DNA is TGTGCCAGCAGCCGCGGGCTCTCCGACACAGATACGCAGTATTTT. This codes for CASSRGLSDTDTQYF.

CDR3 protein: CASSIWTGSTTDTQYF. The CDR3 DNA reads TGTGCCAGCAGCATCTGGACAGGAAGCACCACAGATACGCAGTATTTT. The V and J genes are TRBV11-2 and TRBJ2-3, with 7 bases matching TRBD1. Germline V CDR1 and CDR2: SGHAT, FQNNGV. The CDR3 runs to 16 residues. With 5 bases clipped from V and 2 bases from J, the junction kept 10 bases outside the gene matches. The full variable domain, completed using reference TRBV11-2 and TRBJ2-3, is EAGVAQSPRYKIIEKRQSVAFWCNPISGHATLYWYQQILGQGPKLLIQFQNNGVVDDSQLPKDRFSAERLKGVDSTLKIQPAKLEDSAVYLCASSIWTGSTTDTQYFGPGTRLTVL.

This sequence joins TRBV27 and TRBJ1-5; no definite D call. Germline CDR1 and CDR2: MNHEY and SMNVEV (reference sequence). The V end was cut by 4 bases, the J end by 3 bases, with 10 bases between. The CDR3 spans 14 residues. As DNA, the CDR3 is TGTGCCAGCAGTTCCCCCGGGGACAATCAGCCCCAGCATTTT. Protein sequence: CASSSPGDNQPQHF.

This clone was found a few times. The rearrangement uses TRBV27 and TRBJ2-5, with D maybe TRBD1 (6 bases). The CDR3 contains 15 residues. Trimming removed 10 bases from V and 3 bases from J, with 21 bases in between. Germline loops: CDR1 MNHEY, CDR2 SMNVEV (reference sequence). The CDR3 DNA reads as TGTGCCACCCGTCTGACAGGAACTCCCGAAGAGACCCAGTACTTC. This sequence encodes CATRLTGTPEETQYF.

Regarding this clone: The identical CDR3 is also encoded by other nucleotide sequences in the sample. This rearrangement joins TRBV19 to TRBJ1-5; 7 nucleotides agree with TRBD1. The trim removed 5 bases at V and 4 bases at J, leaving 2 bases unmatched. This CDR3 region has 13 residues. The germline V gene encodes CDR1 LNHDA and CDR2 SQIVND (reference sequence). In DNA, the CDR3 is TGTGCCAGTAGTGGGACAGCAAATCAGCCCCAGCATTTT. Amino acid sequence: CASSGTANQPQHF.

The chain is built from TRBV19 and TRBJ1-5; D is perhaps TRBD1 (6 bases). Deletions cut 3 bases from V and 1 base from J, with 7 bases between. The CDR3 runs 14 residues. Germline V CDR1 and CDR2: LNHDA, SQIVND (reference sequence). CDR3 nucleotide sequence: TGTGCCAGTAGTATTCAGGGGAGCAATCAGCCCCAGCATTTT. It encodes CASSIQGSNQPQHF.

For this clone: A far larger clone is one base from this, pointing to a likely read error. The same CDR3 arises from other DNA sequences in this sample as well. The chain employs TRBV11-3 and TRBJ2-2; D is possibly TRBD1 (6 bases). Germline lookup yields CDR1 SGHNT and CDR2 YENEEA. The CDR3 contains 14 residues. The CDR3 region is CASGPGQNTGELFF. CDR3 sequence (DNA): TGTGCCAGCGGACCGGGACAAAACACCGGGGAGCTATTTTTT.

The V and J genes are TRBV19 and TRBJ2-1, with TRBD2 identical over 9 bases. The CDR3 extends over 14 amino acids. The germline CDR1 and CDR2 sequences are LNHDA and SQIVND (reference sequence). V was pared by 6 bases and J by 6 bases, with 6 bases of the junction left unmatched. The CDR3 DNA is TGTGCCAGTAGCAGGACTAGCGTCTCCAATGAGCAGTTCTTC. This sequence encodes CASSRTSVSNEQFF.

The chain carries TRBV5-1 and TRBJ1-1; D ambiguous. Germline CDR1 reads SGHRS; CDR2 reads YFSETQ. The CDR3 has 14 amino acids. V lost 3 bases, J lost 0 bases, and 9 bases lay in between. The CDR3 spells CASSSFALNTEAFF. The CDR3 region has the DNA TGCGCCAGCAGCTCTTTCGCACTGAACACTGAAGCTTTCTTT.

The chain employs TRBV5-6 and TRBJ2-7, with TRBD1 as a possible D gene (5 bases). Trimming took off 4 bases at V and 6 bases at J, with 20 bases between the two ends. Germline CDR1 reads SGHDT; CDR2 reads YYEEEE. This CDR3 spans 15 amino acids. The CDR3: CASSHTRRRQFEQYF. In nucleotides, the CDR3 is TGTGCCAGCAGCCACACCCGACGAAGACAGTTCGAGCAGTACTTC.

The chain has TRBV2 and TRBJ2-1; TRBD2 matches 7 bases. Germline lookup yields CDR1 SNHLY and CDR2 FYNNEI. Trimming at V came to 0 bases and at J to 2 bases, leaving 7 bases not matched to a gene. CDR3 length: 17 amino acids. As DNA, the CDR3 is TGTGCCAGCAGTGAAGCGCGGGGGACGGGGACCTACAATGAGCAGTTCTTC. This translates into CASSEARGTGTYNEQFF. Together with reference TRBV2 and TRBJ2-1, the CDR3 gives the full variable domain: EPEVTQTPSHQVTQMGQEVILRCVPISNHLYFYWYRQILGQKVEFLVSFYNNEISEKSEIFDDQFSVERPDGSNFTLKIRSTKLEDSAMYFCASSEARGTGTYNEQFFGPGTRLTVL.

In regard to this clone: Possible read error: a much larger clone is one base away. The identical CDR3 is also encoded by other nucleotide sequences in the sample. V and J are TRBV29-1 and TRBJ2-3; D is unclear. This CDR3 is 11 amino acids long. V was trimmed by 4 bases and J by 3 bases, leaving 5 bases between them. CDR1 is SQVTM, CDR2 ANQGSEA, per germline. Here the CDR3 DNA reads TGCAGCGTTGTTGGGACAGATACGCAGTATTTT. It specifies CSVVGTDTQYF.

The V and J genes are TRBV4-1 and TRBJ2-1; tentatively, D is TRBD1 (6 bases). The CDR3 is 12 residues long. V was trimmed by 1 base and J by 11 bases, leaving 9 bases between them. Germline CDR1 MGHRA, CDR2 YSYEKL. CDR3: CASSQGGRQQFF. In DNA form, the CDR3 reads TGCGCCAGCAGCCAAGGGGGGCGGCAGCAGTTCTTC.

CDR3 loop: CASSRSGVGQGHKNIQYF. In DNA, the CDR3 is TGCGCCAGCAGCCGCTCAGGGGTCGGCCAGGGCCATAAAAACATTCAGTACTTC. The chain joins TRBV4-3 to TRBJ2-4, with D perhaps TRBD1 (6 bases). Between the trimmed V and J ends, which lost 4 bases and 4 bases, there was a span of 23 bases. The CDR3 totals 18 residues. Germline CDR1 is LGHNA and CDR2 is YSLEER.